A selection of T cell receptor beta chains follows, all from one sample in a study of cytomegalovirus exposure and HLA in healthy donors. Profiled with immunoSEQ multiplex PCR; TCRdb holds only in-frame clones, not every one. The sample contains 140,000 or so clones, 76% of which appear only once. The sequencing input was PBMCs. Receptors originate from a woman between 35 and 50 years old in good health and CMV-seronegative. CDR3s include the opening cysteine and the closing phenylalanine or tryptophan. The D gene is left open where the match is weak. A row's size may be missing; if present it is once, few, many or a size class.

size | D | J | V | DNA | CDR3
- | TRBD1 | TRBJ2-7 | TRBV6-5 | TGTGCCAGCAGTTACTCTGTTGGGGGACAGACCTACGAGCAGTACTTC | CASSYSVGGQTYEQYF
- | - | TRBJ2-2 | TRBV6-5 | TGTGCCAGCAGCGGACAGACCAGGAACACCGGGGAGCTGTTTTTT | CASSGQTRNTGELFF
- | TRBD1 | TRBJ1-2 | TRBV28 | TGTGCCATACCACTGAGGAGACAGGGGGCTGCCTATGGCTACACCTTC | CAIPLRRQGAAYGYTF
- | TRBD2 | TRBJ2-3 | TRBV10-3 | TGTGCCATCAGGGTCCAGCGGGGGGGGACAGATACGCAGTATTTT | CAIRVQRGGTDTQYF
- | - | TRBJ2-4 | TRBV7-9 | TGTGCCAGCAGCCCCCTAAGCATTCAGTACTTC | CASSPLSIQYF
- | - | TRBJ2-7 | TRBV30 | TGTGCCGGGCGGGATATCTCCTACGAGCAGTACTTC | CAGRDISYEQYF
- | TRBD1 | TRBJ2-7 | TRBV9 | TGTGCCAGCAGCAGGACCGGGACAGACTACGAGCAGTACTTC | CASSRTGTDYEQYF
- | TRBD2 | TRBJ2-7 | TRBV6-5 | TGTGCCAGCAGTTTGGGACTAGCGGGAGGTATTGAGTACTTC | CASSLGLAGGIEYF
- | TRBD1 | TRBJ2-1 | TRBV6-1 | TGTGCCAGCAGTGATCGGACAGGGGTGGGGAATGAGCAGTTCTTC | CASSDRTGVGNEQFF
- | TRBD1 | TRBJ1-1 | TRBV11-3 | TGTGCCAGCAGCTCCGGGACAGGCCTCTCAGGCCACACTGAAGCTTTCTTT | CASSSGTGLSGHTEAFF
- | TRBD1 | TRBJ1-1 | TRBV7-9 | TGTGCCAGCAGCTCCTCTCCCGGGACAGGAATGAACACTGAAGCTTTCTTT | CASSSSPGTGMNTEAFF
- | - | TRBJ1-1 | TRBV4-1 | TGCGCCAGCAGCCAAGTCCCGGTGAACACTGAAGCTTTCTTT | CASSQVPVNTEAFF
once | TRBD1 | TRBJ1-1 | TRBV10-3 | TGTGCCACCCCCGACAGGGGCGGGCGGTCAGCGTCGAACACTGAAGCTTTCTTT | CATPDRGGRSASNTEAFF
- | - | TRBJ1-1 | TRBV14 | TGTGCCAGCAGCCAGAGAGCCGGGAACACTGAAGCTTTCTTT | CASSQRAGNTEAFF
- | TRBD1 | TRBJ2-5 | TRBV18 | TGTGCCAGCTCACCAGGGAGACAGGGGGAGACCCAGTACTTC | CASSPGRQGETQYF
- | TRBD2 | TRBJ2-2 | TRBV28 | TGTGCCAGCAGTTTAGGAGCGGGGGCCGACACCGGGGAGCTGTTTTTT | CASSLGAGADTGELFF
- | - | TRBJ1-5 | TRBV10-2 | TGCGCCAGCAGTGACACTGGGGGGGCCCAGCATTTT | CASSDTGGAQHF
- | - | TRBJ1-6 | TRBV10-2 | TGCGCCAGCGACGACCCACGCCGGGGTTCACCCCTCCACTTT | CASDDPRRGSPLHF
- | - | TRBJ1-3 | TRBV18 | TGTGCCAGCTCTAGATCCCGGGGGGACTCTGGAAACACCATATATTTT | CASSRSRGDSGNTIYF
few | - | TRBJ1-2 | TRBV6-5 | TGTGCCAGCAGTGACGGGGGTGCCTACACCTTC | CASSDGGAYTF
- | - | TRBJ1-5 | TRBV28 | TGTGCCAGCATTTCCGGGGGGAGCAATCAGCCCCAGCATTTT | CASISGGSNQPQHF
- | TRBD1 | TRBJ1-3 | TRBV11-3 | TGTGCCAGCATCCGGGACAGGGCAAACACCATATATTTT | CASIRDRANTIYF
- | - | TRBJ2-3 | TRBV18 | TGTGCCAGCTCACCGGGTCTGGGCGGGACCACAGATACGCAGTATTTT | CASSPGLGGTTDTQYF
- | - | TRBJ1-5 | TRBV28 | TGTGCCAGCAGTTTGGCGGGGGGGAATCAGCCCCAGCATTTT | CASSLAGGNQPQHF
- | - | TRBJ2-1 | TRBV30 | TGTGCCTGGAGTGTAGGGCAGGGGGGCAATGAGCAGTTCTTC | CAWSVGQGGNEQFF
- | - | TRBJ2-5 | TRBV11-2 | TGTGCCAGCAGCCGGGCAACCGGGGCCCAGTACTTC | CASSRATGAQYF
- | - | TRBJ2-5 | TRBV5-1 | TGCGCCAGCAGCGACAAAGAGACCCAGTACTTC | CASSDKETQYF
- | - | TRBJ1-2 | TRBV10-3 | TGTGCCATCAGTGAGTGGCGGGGCTATGGCTACACCTTC | CAISEWRGYGYTF
- | - | TRBJ2-7 | TRBV27 | TGTGCCAGCAGTTTTAGTTCGGGACACGAAAACTACGAGCAGTACTTC | CASSFSSGHENYEQYF
- | - | TRBJ2-7 | TRBV21-1 | TGTGCCAGCAGAAGACAGGCGGGTCCCTACGAGCAGTACTTC | CASRRQAGPYEQYF
- | TRBD2 | TRBJ2-3 | TRBV10-3 | TGTGCCATCAGCCCCGGGGGGGTAGATACGCAGTATTTT | CAISPGGVDTQYF
- | TRBD1 | TRBJ1-2 | TRBV28 | TGTGCCAGCAGCCCGGGACAGGCCAACTATGGCTACACCTTC | CASSPGQANYGYTF
- | - | TRBJ2-1 | TRBV19 | TGTGCCAGTAGTGTCGGACAGTTCGAGCAGTTCTTC | CASSVGQFEQFF
- | TRBD2 | TRBJ2-7 | TRBV6-1 | TGTGCCAGCAGTGAAGCGCTCCTAGCGGTGTCCTACGAGCAGTACTTC | CASSEALLAVSYEQYF
- | TRBD1 | TRBJ2-5 | TRBV6-4 | TGTGCCAGCTTCTGCCGGACAGGGGGTTTAGAGACCCAGTACTTC | CASFCRTGGLETQYF
- | - | TRBJ2-3 | TRBV5-1 | TGCGCCAGCAGCTTGGCAGAAAATACGCAGTATTTT | CASSLAENTQYF
- | - | TRBJ1-2 | TRBV21-1 | TGTGCCAGCAGCAAGGGGAGGGCGCTACTAGCTAACTATGGCTACACCTTC | CASSKGRALLANYGYTF
- | - | TRBJ2-7 | TRBV5-4 | TGTGCCAGCAGCCTTCGTTGGGGGGAGTCCTACGAGCAGTACTTC | CASSLRWGESYEQYF
few | - | TRBJ2-5 | TRBV14 | TGTGCCAGCAGCCGCGGAGTCCTCCAAGAGACCCAGTACTTC | CASSRGVLQETQYF
- | - | TRBJ1-3 | TRBV5-1 | TGCGCCAGCAGCTTGGACAGGGCCTCTGGAAACACCATATATTTT | CASSLDRASGNTIYF
- | - | TRBJ1-6 | TRBV6-4 | TGTGCCAGCAGTGACTCCGGGGGGGACAATTCACCCCTCCACTTT | CASSDSGGDNSPLHF
few | - | TRBJ2-6 | TRBV5-8 | TGTGCCAGCAGCTTGTTGGGGCCTGGGGCCAACGTCCTGACTTTC | CASSLLGPGANVLTF
- | - | TRBJ1-1 | TRBV5-4 | TGTGCCAGCAGCATAAATATAGCGGGCAACACTGAAGCTTTCTTT | CASSINIAGNTEAFF
few | TRBD1 | TRBJ1-1 | TRBV2 | TGTGCCAGCAGTGCGGGGACAGGGATCGGGACTGAAGCTTTCTTT | CASSAGTGIGTEAFF
- | - | TRBJ2-3 | TRBV5-1 | TGCGCCAGCAGCTTGGATCCCGGGGGATCAGATACGCAGTATTTT | CASSLDPGGSDTQYF
- | - | TRBJ2-7 | TRBV6-5 | TGTGCCAGCAGACCATCAGGGTCCCACGAGCAGTACTTC | CASRPSGSHEQYF
- | - | TRBJ1-1 | TRBV29-1 | TGCAGCGTAGGAATCGGGACTGAAGCTTTCTTT | CSVGIGTEAFF
- | TRBD2 | TRBJ2-3 | TRBV15 | TGTGCCACCAGCAGAGTCGCCAGCGGGGACACAGATACGCAGTATTTT | CATSRVASGDTDTQYF
- | TRBD1 | TRBJ2-2 | TRBV6-6 | TGTGCCAGCAGAGGACAGGAGTCGAACACCGGGGAGCTGTTTTTT | CASRGQESNTGELFF
- | TRBD2 | TRBJ2-3 | TRBV9 | TGTGCCAGCAGCGTAGGGCCCGCGCGACTAGCGGTACCTAGCACAGATACGCAGTATTTT | CASSVGPARLAVPSTDTQYF
- | TRBD1 | TRBJ1-2 | TRBV5-6 | TGTGCCAGCAGCTTGGGACAGGGAAACTATGGCTACACCTTC | CASSLGQGNYGYTF
- | - | TRBJ1-2 | TRBV28 | TGTGCCAGCAGTCTTCAGGGCTATGGCTACACCTTC | CASSLQGYGYTF
- | - | TRBJ2-5 | TRBV7-9 | TGTGCCAGCAGCTTAAATTCAGGGCAAGAGACCCAGTACTTC | CASSLNSGQETQYF